The clone carrying this T cell receptor (beta chain) was counted a single time. The antigen remains undetermined. The junction departs from the called germline gene at one end, perhaps through a read error. Germline lookup yields CDR1 MNHNS and CDR2 SASEGT. This CDR3 comprises 21 residues. Genomic DNA was subjected to two-round multiplex PCR for amplification of TCR beta CDR3. Initially, in first-round PCR, primers specific to each TRBV and TRBJ gene were used. TCRdb passed the multiplex PCR reads through MiXCR, listing each CDR3 protein once. The top ten hold roughly 26% of the sample, which has 30,000 to 40,000 distinct CDR3 sequences, 32% seen once. The data were taken from a study of prognosis after radiotherapy for stage I lung cancer. Study-wide findings and caveats: In patients who developed distant metastases, Shannon entropy measured after stereotactic body radiation therapy was lower, and baseline Shannon entropy was not associated with metastases.

The source of this sequence is a donor over 45 with non-small cell lung cancer. This material consisted of PBMCs, taken before or after stereotactic body radiation therapy (not recorded which). V is TRBV6-1 and J is TRBJ2-6; 12 positions match TRBD2. The CDR3: CASSEAALTSGGQSGDNVLTF. Written as DNA, the CDR3 is TGTGCCAGCAGTGAAGCGGCCCTGACTAGCGGGGGCCAATCTGGGGACAACGTCCTGACTTTC.